Shown below are 9 T cell receptor beta chains from a single sample sequenced in a study of blood T cells in healthy people across ages. Alongside a J-beta primer mix, a sample-barcoded 5' primer served in a second PCR lasting 7 to 11 cycles. TCRdb re-called the 5' RACE reads through MiXCR, storing one row per CDR3 protein. The sample yields some 1.7 million distinct CDR3 sequences, under 30% seen once. Sequenced material: blood. The receptors were sampled from a woman under 40 in good health.

This rearrangement joins TRBV11-2 to TRBJ2-7; TRBD1 matches at 9 bases. The CDR3 runs 16 residues. Germline V CDR1 and CDR2: SGHAT, FQNNGV. The V and J ends lost 2 bases and 7 bases, in that order; junction bases with no gene match: 12. CDR3 region: CASSLPPWDRDREQYF. CDR3 coding DNA: TGTGCCAGCAGCTTACCCCCCTGGGACAGGGATCGTGAGCAGTACTTC. The whole variable domain, remainder taken from reference TRBV11-2 and TRBJ2-7, is EAGVAQSPRYKIIEKRQSVAFWCNPISGHATLYWYQQILGQGPKLLIQFQNNGVVDDSQLPKDRFSAERLKGVDSTLKIQPAKLEDSAVYLCASSLPPWDRDREQYFGPGTRLTVT.

The CDR3 is CASGKAGTEAFF. DNA for the CDR3: TGTGCCAGCGGAAAGGCAGGTACTGAAGCTTTCTTT. The chain employs TRBV7-9 and TRBJ1-1; the D is unclear. Per the germline V gene, CDR1 is SEHNR and CDR2 is FQNEAQ (reference sequence). This CDR3 spans 12 amino acids. Trimming pared 8 bases from V and 5 bases from J, leaving 12 bases between.

This clonotype appeared many times. The chain links TRBV5-5 to TRBJ1-2; possible D gene TRBD1, 5 bases. The germline gives CDR1 SGHKS, CDR2 YYEKEE (reference sequence). The V gene lost 4 bases and the J gene lost 3 bases, with 16 bases spanning the gap. This CDR3 spans 15 amino acids. The CDR3 sequence is CASSPYRDADYGYTF. The DNA for the CDR3 is TGTGCCAGCAGCCCCTACCGGGACGCCGACTATGGCTACACCTTC. Full variable domain (rest looked up from reference TRBV5-5 and TRBJ1-2): DAGVTQSPTHLIKTRGQQVTLRCSPISGHKSVSWYQQVLGQGPQFIFQYYEKEERGRGNFPDRFSARQFPNYSSELNVNALLLGDSALYLCASSPYRDADYGYTFGSGTRLTVV.

This clonotype was seen ten or more times. The chain carries TRBV29-1 and TRBJ2-5; TRBD2 aligns across 7 bases. The germline CDR1 and CDR2 sequences are SQVTM and ANQGSEA. The V segment lost 6 bases and the J segment 5 bases; nucleotides outside the gene matches: 6. The CDR3 loop spans 12 amino acids. CDR3 sequence reads: CSVVGGVETQYF. The CDR3 nucleotides are TGCAGCGTGGTGGGGGGGGTGGAGACCCAGTACTTC.

This clonotype was observed a few times. The rearrangement joins TRBV20-1 to TRBJ2-5; the match to TRBD1 covers 9 bases. Looked up from germline, CDR1 is DFQATT and CDR2 is SNEGSKA (reference sequence). This CDR3 has 14 amino acids. The junction had 6 bases not matched to a gene; V was cut back by 5 bases and J by 2 bases. CDR3 nucleotides: TGCAGTGCTGGCGGACAGGGGAAACAAGAGACCCAGTACTTC. Its protein is CSAGGQGKQETQYF.

About this clonotype itself: Possible read error: a much larger clone is one base away. V gene TRBV3-1 combines with J gene TRBJ2-1, with no clear D. CDR1 LGHDT and CDR2 YNNKEL come from the germline V gene (reference sequence). The CDR3 runs to 12 residues. CDR3 bases: TGTGCCAGCAGCCAAGTAGTCAATGGGCAGTTCTTC. Protein sequence: CASSQVVNGQFF.

Note on this clonotype: Because the CDR3 is missing its conserved closing phenylalanine or tryptophan, this is likely a read error. V is TRBV7-3 and J is TRBJ2-1; TRBD2 might be the D (6 bases). Trimming shortened V by 5 bases and J by 10 bases, and 12 bases separated the two germline ends. The length of the CDR3 is 12 residues. Germline CDR1 and CDR2: SGHTA and FQGTGA. Written as DNA, the CDR3 is TGTGCCAGCAGCCTGGCCGGGGGAGAGCAGTTCTTG. Its translation is CASSLAGGEQFL.

This clonotype was seen repeatedly, ten times or more. V is TRBV10-3 and J is TRBJ1-1; D gene uncertain. V shed 6 bases and J shed 2 bases, with 10 bases lying between them. The CDR3 loop spans 13 amino acids. The germline CDR1 and CDR2 sequences are ENHRY and SYGVKD. The CDR3 coding sequence is TGTGCCATCAGCCCAGCCCCAAACACTGAAGCTTTCTTT. Amino acids: CAISPAPNTEAFF.

This chain links TRBV20-1 with TRBJ2-5, with a tentative D call TRBD2 (6 bases). Trimming pared 4 bases from V and 4 bases from J, leaving 13 bases between. The V gene's germline CDR1 is DFQATT and CDR2 SNEGSKA (reference sequence). There are 13 residues in the CDR3. The CDR3 protein is CSAIGGNRETQYF. In DNA form, the CDR3 reads TGCAGTGCTATCGGGGGAAATAGAGAGACCCAGTACTTC.